The 31 T cell receptor beta chains given below trace back to one sample, sequenced in a study of early T cells in non-severe SARS-CoV-2 infection. TCRdb reprocessed the 5' RACE reads with MiXCR, giving one entry per CDR3 protein. The table lists around 84,000 distinct CDR3 sequences, around 15% of them singletons, with 6.5% to 9% in the top ten. Sequenced: whole blood. The source of these receptors is an adult who was a healthcare worker with PCR-confirmed SARS-CoV-2 infection or an uninfected control (not recorded which).

This clonotype has just a few counts. The V and J genes are TRBV2 and TRBJ1-4, with D hard to call. V shed 8 bases and J shed 8 bases, with 18 bases lying between them. The CDR3 has 14 amino acids. Germline CDR1 is SNHLY and CDR2 is FYNNEI. In DNA form, the CDR3 reads TGTGCCAGCTTGGCGGGCCGCGCAAGGGAAAAACTGTTTTTT. Protein sequence: CASLAGRAREKLFF.

This clonotype was counted many times. V is TRBV7-2 and J is TRBJ2-7, with D perhaps TRBD2 (6 bases). The CDR3 has 12 residues. The germline gives CDR1 SGHTA, CDR2 FQGNSA. The V end lost 5 bases, the J end lost 3 bases, and 8 bases lay between the germline ends. DNA of the CDR3: TGTGCCAGCAGCCCGGGACTCTACGAGCAGTACTTC. Its protein is CASSPGLYEQYF.

This clonotype showed up just a few times. The gene calls are TRBV20-1 and TRBJ2-5, with TRBD1 as a possible D gene (5 bases). Per the germline V gene, CDR1 is DFQATT and CDR2 is SNEGSKA (reference sequence). This CDR3 comprises 13 residues. The V end lost 4 bases, the J end lost 5 bases, and 14 bases lay between the germline ends. This CDR3 is CSAKSTATETQYF. The CDR3 DNA follows: TGCAGTGCTAAGTCGACAGCCACCGAGACCCAGTACTTC.

A few counts support this clonotype. The chain is built from TRBV7-7 and TRBJ2-2; TRBD2 aligns across 7 bases. This CDR3 contains 14 residues. The germline V gene encodes CDR1 SSHAT and CDR2 FNYEAQ (reference sequence). Losses at the gene ends were 6 bases for V and 8 bases for J; bases not matched to a gene: 9. CDR3 coding DNA: TGTGCCAGCAGGTCAAGACGGGGGGAAGGGGAGCTGTTTTTT. The encoded protein is CASRSRRGEGELFF.

This clonotype was recorded a few times. This rearrangement joins TRBV3-1 to TRBJ1-2; 8 bases fit TRBD1. This CDR3 has 13 amino acids. CDR1 and CDR2 from the germline V gene are LGHDT and YNNKEL (reference sequence). V lost 9 bases, J lost 2 bases, and 5 bases stayed unmatched. This chain's CDR3 is CASGPGGNYGYTF. The CDR3 DNA reads as TGTGCCAGTGGCCCAGGGGGCAACTATGGCTACACCTTC.

The rearrangement joins TRBV2 to TRBJ1-4; D is unclear. V dropped 6 bases and J dropped 10 bases, with 12 bases sitting between them. Germline CDR1 and CDR2: SNHLY and FYNNEI. The CDR3 extends over 12 amino acids. CDR3 in amino acids: CASRPGAGKLFF. CDR3 nucleotides: TGTGCCAGCAGGCCGGGAGCAGGAAAACTGTTTTTT.

Only a few counts were recorded for this clonotype. CDR3 amino acids: CASSLDGDPQETQYF. CDR3 in DNA: TGTGCCAGCAGCTTGGACGGCGATCCCCAAGAGACCCAGTACTTC. The genes are TRBV5-6 and TRBJ2-5; D is undetermined. Germline V gives CDR1 SGHDT, CDR2 YYEEEE. Trimming removed 0 bases at V and 1 base at J, with 10 bases between. The length of the CDR3 is 15 residues.

In this sample, this clonotype turned up many times. The chain combines TRBV6-6 with TRBJ2-1; 7 bases agree with TRBD2. Germline-derived CDR1 and CDR2 are MNHNY and SVGAGI (reference sequence). Unmatched junction bases numbered 6, after V lost 4 bases and J lost 6 bases. This CDR3 is 14 amino acids long. CDR3 residues: CASSFPLAANEQFF. The CDR3 bases are TGTGCCAGCAGTTTTCCGCTAGCGGCCAATGAGCAGTTCTTC.

The chain couples TRBV5-1 to TRBJ2-7; possibly TRBD1 or TRBD2 for D (5 bases each). CDR1 is SGHRS, CDR2 YFSETQ, per germline. Between the trimmed V and J ends, which lost 0 bases and 2 bases, there was a span of 9 bases. This CDR3 is built from 14 residues. In DNA form, the CDR3 reads TGCGCCAGCAGCTTGGGGGACGGTCCCTACGAGCAGTACTTC. Translation: CASSLGDGPYEQYF.

This rearrangement joins TRBV28 to TRBJ2-3; 10 positions agree with TRBD1. The V segment lost 2 bases and the J segment 2 bases; nucleotides outside the gene matches: 1. The CDR3 is made up of 15 amino acids. The germline CDR1 and CDR2 sequences are MDHEN and SYDVKM. The CDR3 region is CASSLGTGDTDTQYF. The DNA of the CDR3 is TGTGCCAGCAGTTTAGGGACAGGGGACACAGATACGCAGTATTTT.

Worth noting for this clonotype: A much larger clone is a single base away; this may be a read error. This chain links TRBV2 with TRBJ2-2; possibly TRBD2 for D (5 bases). The CDR3 sequence is 16 residues long. CDR1 and CDR2 (germline): SNHLY, FYNNEI. V was pared by 3 bases and J by 6 bases, with 17 bases between. The CDR3 bases are TGTGCCAGCAGTGATCACAGCGGACGCAACGCCGGGGAGCTGTTTTTT. Translation gives CASSDHSGRNAGELFF.

This clonotype was seen a handful of times. The CDR3 DNA is TGTGCCAGCAGTTTGGGTCAGGGGGAGGTAGATGGCTACACCTTC. Residues: CASSLGQGEVDGYTF. The chain joins TRBV28 to TRBJ1-2, with 7 bases lining up with TRBD1. The CDR3 has 15 amino acids. Unmatched junction bases numbered 10, after V lost 3 bases and J lost 6 bases. The V gene's germline CDR1 is MDHEN and CDR2 SYDVKM.

This clonotype occurred a few times. This rearrangement joins TRBV20-1 to TRBJ2-5, with 8 bases that match TRBD1. V lost 6 bases to trimming and J lost 4 bases; unmatched junction nucleotides: 4. The length of the CDR3 is 12 residues. Germline values: CDR1 DFQATT, CDR2 SNEGSKA (reference sequence). CDR3 protein: CSAAGQGETQYF. Written as DNA, the CDR3 is TGCAGTGCCGCAGGACAGGGAGAGACCCAGTACTTC.

This clonotype has only one observation. This chain uses TRBV30 with TRBJ1-1; D perhaps matches TRBD1 (6 bases). The length of the CDR3 is 15 residues. Germline CDR1 is GTSNPN and CDR2 is SVGIG (reference sequence). Trimming cost V 0 bases and J 0 bases, with 11 bases left between them. CDR3 residues: CAWSVQGLMNTEAFF. The CDR3 nucleotides read TGTGCCTGGAGTGTACAGGGCTTAATGAACACTGAAGCTTTCTTT.

A few counts support this clonotype. The chain uses TRBV6-2 or TRBV6-3 and TRBJ2-2; D is unresolved. Germline CDR1 is MNHEY and CDR2 is SVGEGT. Trimming pared 4 bases from V and 4 bases from J, leaving 16 bases between. The length of the CDR3 is 16 residues. CDR3 DNA: TGTGCCAGCAGTTTCTTCCACCCGACGGGCACCGGGGAGCTGTTTTTT. Residues: CASSFFHPTGTGELFF.

V is TRBV10-1 and J is TRBJ1-2; D remains ambiguous. Germline-derived CDR1 and CDR2 are WNHNN and SYGVQD (reference sequence). V lost 2 bases, J lost 1 base, and 5 bases lay in between. The CDR3 extends over 13 amino acids. The CDR3 sequence: CASSEQVNYGYTF. CDR3 in DNA: TGCGCCAGCAGTGAGCAGGTTAACTATGGCTACACCTTC.

This clonotype was detected only a few times. The chain is built from TRBV9 and TRBJ2-2; tentatively, D is TRBD1 or TRBD2 (5 bases each). Trimming removed 0 bases from V and 4 bases from J, with 7 bases in between. Germline lookup yields CDR1 SGDLS and CDR2 YYNGEE. The CDR3 covers 14 residues. The CDR3 bases are TGTGCCAGCAGCGTAGGAGGGGCCACCGGGGAGCTGTTTTTT. As protein: CASSVGGATGELFF.

The chain carries TRBV5-5 and TRBJ2-1, with 8 bases that match TRBD2. There are 15 residues in the CDR3. V gave up 4 bases and J gave up 1 base; unmatched junction bases: 4. CDR1 is SGHKS, CDR2 YYEKEE, per germline (reference sequence). Here the CDR3 reads CASSLGLGSYNEQFF. CDR3 DNA sequence: TGTGCCAGCAGCCTGGGACTAGGATCCTACAATGAGCAGTTCTTC.

The sample holds many counts of this clonotype. The chain uses TRBV7-9 and TRBJ1-6; TRBD1 might be the D (6 bases). CDR1 and CDR2 from the germline V gene are SEHNR and FQNEAQ (reference sequence). Trimming shortened V by 0 bases and J by 10 bases, and 10 bases separated the two germline ends. This CDR3 has 14 residues. CDR3 sequence reads: CASSLAAGGSPLHF. The CDR3 DNA sequence: TGTGCCAGCAGCTTAGCTGCGGGGGGCTCACCCCTCCACTTT.

The rearrangement uses TRBV20-1 and TRBJ1-1; 7 bases map to TRBD1. The CDR3 consists of 13 residues. CDR1 and CDR2 (germline): DFQATT, SNEGSKA (reference sequence). The CDR3 nucleotides read TGCAACCCTTCACAGGGGCCCGGGCAGGAAGCTTTCTTT. Protein product: CNPSQGPGQEAFF.

The V call is TRBV5-6, the J call TRBJ2-3; D perhaps matches TRBD1 (6 bases). The germline V gene has CDR1 SGHDT and CDR2 YYEEEE. The CDR3 runs 14 residues. V lost 1 base, J lost 3 bases, and 9 bases lay in between. CDR3 DNA sequence: TGTGCCAGCAGCTTGCTCCAGGGGACAGATACGCAGTATTTT. Its protein product is CASSLLQGTDTQYF.

This clonotype was counted only a few times. V usage is TRBV7-9 and J usage is TRBJ1-1, with TRBD1 matching 7 bases. The germline gives CDR1 SEHNR, CDR2 FQNEAQ (reference sequence). Unmatched junction bases numbered 6, after V lost 5 bases and J lost 0 bases. CDR3 size: 15 residues. The CDR3 here is CASSPSQGMNTEAFF. CDR3 bases: TGTGCCAGCAGCCCGTCACAGGGGATGAACACTGAAGCTTTCTTT. Variable domain in full (rest from reference TRBV7-9 and TRBJ1-1): DTGVSQNPRHKITKRGQNVTFRCDPISEHNRLYWYRQTLGQGPEFLTYFQNEAQLEKSRLLSDRFSAERPKGSFSTLEIQRTEQGDSAMYLCASSPSQGMNTEAFFGQGTRLTVV.

The rearrangement links TRBV29-1 to TRBJ2-2; 9 bases fit TRBD1. The V and J ends lost 6 bases and 0 bases, in that order; junction bases with no gene match: 5. This CDR3 spans 15 amino acids. CDR1 and CDR2 from the germline V gene are SQVTM and ANQGSEA. CDR3 protein: CSVGTGIANTGELFF. The DNA of the CDR3 is TGCAGCGTCGGGACAGGGATAGCGAACACCGGGGAGCTGTTTTTT.

This clonotype showed up just a few times. This rearrangement joins TRBV28 to TRBJ2-5; D unclear. Germline assignment: CDR1 MDHEN and CDR2 SYDVKM. The length of the CDR3 is 14 residues. With 4 bases removed from V and 5 bases from J, the gap between germline ends came to 14 bases. The CDR3 loop reads CASSSPSLKETQYF. CDR3 DNA sequence: TGTGCCAGCAGTTCCCCGAGCCTCAAGGAGACCCAGTACTTC.

The chain is built from TRBV29-1 and TRBJ1-1; 9 bases are a match to TRBD1. Trimming at V came to 8 bases and at J to 3 bases, leaving 4 bases not matched to a gene. The CDR3 has 12 amino acids. Per germline, CDR1 SQVTM and CDR2 ANQGSEA. The CDR3 DNA follows: TGCAGCTCCGGGACAGGGCACACTGAAGCTTTCTTT. Protein: CSSGTGHTEAFF.

This clonotype was seen a handful of times. CDR3 sequence (DNA): TGCAGTGCTATCCCTGACGGGAGGGTCACAGATACGCAGTATTTT. Translating it yields CSAIPDGRVTDTQYF. The V call is TRBV20-1, the J call TRBJ2-3, with 8 bases lining up with TRBD2. J lost 2 bases, V lost 4 bases, and 8 bases had no gene match. Germline-derived CDR1 and CDR2 are DFQATT and SNEGSKA (reference sequence). This CDR3 is 15 amino acids long.

The chain couples TRBV4-1 to TRBJ2-7, with 8 positions matching TRBD1. V lost 3 bases, J lost 1 base, and 8 bases stayed unmatched. This CDR3 is 16 amino acids long. From germline, CDR1 is MGHRA and CDR2 YSYEKL. CDR3 region: CASSHGQGDLSYEQYF. The CDR3 nucleotides read TGCGCCAGCAGCCATGGACAGGGCGACCTTTCCTACGAGCAGTACTTC.

This clonotype was found a few times. The J gene is TRBJ2-3, the V gene TRBV9; 8 positions agree with TRBD2. The CDR3 totals 15 residues. Losses at the gene ends were 4 bases for V and 4 bases for J; bases not matched to a gene: 8. The germline V gene encodes CDR1 SGDLS and CDR2 YYNGEE. The CDR3 protein is CASSPTGTSPDTQYF. The CDR3 nucleotides read TGTGCCAGCAGCCCAACCGGGACTAGTCCAGATACGCAGTATTTT.

The chain employs TRBV14 and TRBJ2-7; D unresolved. CDR1 is SGHDN and CDR2 is FVKESK in the germline V gene. The CDR3 length is 15 residues. The V gene lost 2 bases and the J gene lost 3 bases, with 14 bases spanning the gap. Here the CDR3 reads CASSQPRTGHYEQYF. The CDR3 DNA follows: TGTGCCAGCAGCCAACCCAGGACCGGTCACTACGAGCAGTACTTC.

This chain links TRBV7-9 with TRBJ2-1, with D possibly being TRBD2 (5 bases). Germline V lookup: CDR1 SEHNR, CDR2 FQNEAQ (reference sequence). Trimming took off 4 bases at V and 4 bases at J, with 14 bases between the two ends. The CDR3 spans 15 residues. The CDR3 sequence is CASSSGLLTYNEQFF. DNA of the CDR3: TGTGCCAGCAGCTCCGGACTGCTAACGTACAATGAGCAGTTCTTC.

The J gene is TRBJ2-1, the V gene TRBV20-1; D is ambiguous. Between the trimmed V and J ends, which lost 6 bases and 9 bases, there was a span of 15 bases. Germline V gives CDR1 DFQATT, CDR2 SNEGSKA (reference sequence). CDR3 length: 12 amino acids. The DNA for the CDR3 is TGCAGTGCGGATTTTTATACTGGTGAGCAGTTCTTC. Amino acid sequence: CSADFYTGEQFF.